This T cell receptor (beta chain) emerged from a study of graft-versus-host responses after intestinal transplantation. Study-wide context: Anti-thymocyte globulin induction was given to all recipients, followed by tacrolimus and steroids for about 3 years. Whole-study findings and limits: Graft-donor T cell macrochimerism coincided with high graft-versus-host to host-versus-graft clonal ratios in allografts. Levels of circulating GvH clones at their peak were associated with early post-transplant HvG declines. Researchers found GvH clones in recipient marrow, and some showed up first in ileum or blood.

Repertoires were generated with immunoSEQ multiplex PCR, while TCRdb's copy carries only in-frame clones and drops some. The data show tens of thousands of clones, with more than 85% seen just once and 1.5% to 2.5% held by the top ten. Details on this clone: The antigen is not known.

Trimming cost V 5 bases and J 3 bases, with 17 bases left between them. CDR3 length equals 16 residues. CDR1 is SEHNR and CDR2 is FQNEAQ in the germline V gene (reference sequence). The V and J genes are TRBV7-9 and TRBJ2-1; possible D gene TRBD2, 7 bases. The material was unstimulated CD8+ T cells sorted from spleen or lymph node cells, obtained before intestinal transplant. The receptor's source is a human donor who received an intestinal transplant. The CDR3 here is CASSVTRGAHYNEQFF. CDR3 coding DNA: TGTGCCAGCAGCGTAACACGGGGGGCCCACTACAATGAGCAGTTCTTC.